These 27 T cell receptor beta chains originate from one sample sequenced in a study of blood T cell repertoires in COVID-19. Libraries were prepared by immunoSEQ multiplex PCR; TCRdb keeps only in-frame clonotypes and omits some of them. The repertoire consists of 150,000 to 200,000 clones, with about nine tenths occurring once and the leading ten covering more than 2%. The source material was peripheral blood. Source of these receptors: a man aged 18 to 35 with acute or convalescent COVID-19.

Regarding this clone: The junction and the germline gene differ at one end; a read error may be behind it. Distinct nucleotide sequences in the sample also encode this CDR3. The CDR3 loop reads CSAPRGEQFF. CDR3 DNA sequence: TGTAGTGCGCCCAGGGGGGAGCAGTTCTTC. The chain is built from TRBV20-1 and TRBJ2-1; 7 bases map to TRBD1. The CDR3 loop spans 10 amino acids. Germline CDR1 DFQATT, CDR2 SNEGSKA (reference sequence).

Comment on this clone: Other nucleotide sequences from this sample produce the same CDR3. This chain connects TRBV18 to TRBJ1-1; D is possibly TRBD1 (6 bases). Trimming stripped 3 bases from V and 1 base from J, with 6 bases between. The CDR3 is 13 amino acids. Germline CDR1 and CDR2: KGHSH and LQKENI. The DNA of the CDR3 is TGTGCCAGCTCACCGACAGGGAACACTGAAGCTTTCTTT. Amino acid sequence: CASSPTGNTEAFF.

V gene TRBV11-2 combines with J gene TRBJ1-1; no clear D gene. Germline V gene data show CDR1 as SGHAT and CDR2 as FQNNGV. The CDR3 contains 17 residues. Between the trimmed V and J ends, which lost 2 bases and 5 bases, there was a span of 21 bases. Written as DNA, the CDR3 is TGTGCCAGCAGCTTATCTAGGAGTCCCCCCTACGGAACTGAAGCTTTCTTT. It is translated as CASSLSRSPPYGTEAFF.

This clone was picked up a small number of times. This sequence joins TRBV4-1 and TRBJ2-7; 8 bases map to TRBD2. Trimming at V came to 0 bases and at J to 1 base, leaving 5 bases not matched to a gene. Germline V CDR1 and CDR2: MGHRA, YSYEKL. CDR3 size: 16 residues. The CDR3: CASSQDRPSGSYEQYF. The CDR3 DNA sequence: TGCGCCAGCAGCCAAGATAGGCCTAGCGGGTCCTACGAGCAGTACTTC.

The chain is built from TRBV19 and TRBJ2-1, with 7 bases fitting TRBD1. Germline assignment: CDR1 LNHDA and CDR2 SQIVND (reference sequence). The CDR3 length is 14 residues. V trimming: 8 bases; J trimming: 10 bases; junction bases outside the gene matches: 14. This CDR3 reads CASRNRGGIWEQFF. CDR3 nucleotides: TGTGCCAGTCGTAACAGGGGCGGTATCTGGGAGCAGTTCTTC.

The chain links TRBV19 to TRBJ2-1; 11 positions match TRBD2. CDR3 length: 15 amino acids. V dropped 9 bases and J dropped 7; count of bases not matched to a gene: 11. The germline V gene encodes CDR1 LNHDA and CDR2 SQIVND (reference sequence). The CDR3 nucleotides are TGTGCCAGCCTATATAGCGGGGGGGCCTCGAATGAGCAGTTCTTC. This gives the protein CASLYSGGASNEQFF.

The chain carries TRBV13 and TRBJ2-7, with TRBD2 matching 15 bases. The V gene end was trimmed by 1 base and the J gene end by 4 bases; junction bases not matched to a gene: 2. Germline V lookup: CDR1 PRHDT, CDR2 FYEKMQ (reference sequence). The CDR3 consists of 16 residues. CDR3 in amino acids: CASSLEGTSGRYEQYF. The CDR3 DNA sequence: TGTGCCAGCAGCTTAGAGGGGACTAGCGGGAGGTACGAGCAGTACTTC.

This chain uses TRBV27 with TRBJ1-6; 7 bases agree with TRBD1. The V gene end was trimmed by 5 bases and the J gene end by 8 bases; junction bases not matched to a gene: 6. The CDR3 loop spans 14 amino acids. The germline gives CDR1 MNHEY, CDR2 SMNVEV (reference sequence). CDR3 sequence (DNA): TGTGCCAGCAGTCGACAGGGATGGGATTCACCCCTCCACTTT. This translates into CASSRQGWDSPLHF.

Comments on this clone: This sample includes further DNA sequences coding for the same CDR3. This chain joins TRBV9 and TRBJ1-2, with D perhaps matching TRBD1 (5 bases). V lost 0 bases and J lost 2, with 8 bases in between. The CDR3 covers 14 residues. The germline gives CDR1 SGDLS, CDR2 YYNGEE. The CDR3 spells CASSVGQGNYGYTF. Here the CDR3 DNA reads TGTGCCAGCAGCGTAGGTCAGGGCAACTATGGCTACACCTTC.

This clone was seen once. The rearrangement joins TRBV6-1 to TRBJ1-6, with 9 positions matching TRBD1. CDR3 length: 15 amino acids. Trimming removed 3 bases from V and 10 bases from J; junction bases left unmatched: 7. Germline V gives CDR1 MNHNS, CDR2 SASEGT. CDR3 sequence reads: CASSEVTGGESPLHF. The CDR3 nucleotides are TGTGCCAGCAGTGAGGTGACAGGGGGGGAGTCACCCCTCCACTTT.

The V and J genes are TRBV2 and TRBJ1-1; no clear D. The CDR3 is 16 residues long. CDR1 is SNHLY and CDR2 is FYNNEI in the germline V gene. V lost 4 bases, J lost 1 base, and 16 bases lay in between. In DNA form, the CDR3 reads TGTGCCAGCAGTGGGGAGCGGGGTTCGACGAACACTGAAGCTTTCTTT. It yields the protein CASSGERGSTNTEAFF.

The chain recombines TRBV30 with TRBJ1-5; no definite D call. Trimming shortened V by 3 bases and J by 7 bases, and 10 bases separated the two germline ends. The CDR3 runs 12 residues. CDR1 GTSNPN and CDR2 SVGIG come from the germline V gene (reference sequence). The CDR3 region has the DNA TGTGCCTGGAGGACCTCAGGACAGCCCCAGCATTTT. It translates to CAWRTSGQPQHF.

The V gene is TRBV4-2, the J gene TRBJ1-2; D gene ambiguous. Trimming pared 1 base from V and 3 bases from J, leaving 21 bases between. Germline assignment: CDR1 LGHNA and CDR2 YNFKEQ. The length of the CDR3 is 18 residues. The chain's CDR3 is CASSQVGVVGQADYGYTF. The CDR3 DNA sequence: TGTGCCAGCAGCCAAGTCGGGGTCGTGGGCCAGGCGGACTATGGCTACACCTTC.

The J gene is TRBJ1-4, the V gene TRBV24-1; perhaps TRBD1 as D (5 bases). CDR1 and CDR2 from the germline V gene are KGHDR and SFDVKD. There are 18 residues in the CDR3. V was cut by 5 bases and J by 3 bases, with 21 bases left in between. CDR3 sequence reads: CATSAPQGEDKANEKLFF. The DNA of the CDR3 is TGTGCCACCAGTGCCCCGCAAGGGGAAGATAAGGCTAATGAAAAACTGTTTTTT.

Here the CDR3 reads CASSLDGNYFNTIYF. The CDR3 coding sequence is TGCGCCAGCAGCCTGGACGGTAACTACTTCAACACCATATATTTT. The chain uses TRBV5-1 and TRBJ1-3; no clear D. The CDR3 loop spans 15 amino acids. The germline gives CDR1 SGHRS, CDR2 YFSETQ. Between the trimmed V and J ends, which lost 4 bases and 7 bases, there was a span of 18 bases.

The genes are TRBV30 and TRBJ1-2; a possible D gene is TRBD1 (5 bases). Germline V gives CDR1 GTSNPN, CDR2 SVGIG (reference sequence). Deletions cut 0 bases from V and 1 base from J, with 24 bases between. The CDR3 is 19 amino acids. The CDR3 is CAWSVPSISRGSFNYGYTF. As DNA, the CDR3 is TGTGCCTGGAGTGTACCCTCCATCTCAAGGGGCTCCTTTAACTATGGCTACACCTTC.

V is TRBV19 and J is TRBJ1-6, with 7 positions matching TRBD1. V lost 10 bases to trimming and J lost 6 bases; unmatched junction nucleotides: 6. Germline CDR1 and CDR2: LNHDA and SQIVND (reference sequence). This CDR3 contains 13 residues. CDR3: CATGQAFNSPLHF. The CDR3 region has the DNA TGTGCCACAGGACAGGCCTTTAATTCACCCCTCCACTTT. The full variable domain, in which reference TRBV19 and TRBJ1-6 provide the parts outside the CDR3, is DGGITQSPKYLFRKEGQNVTLSCEQNLNHDAMYWYRQDPGQGLRLIYYSQIVNDFQKGDIAEGYSVSREKKESFPLTVTSAQKNPTAFYLCATGQAFNSPLHFGNGTRLTVT.

J is TRBJ1-4 and V is TRBV5-6; TRBD1 matches 8 bases. CDR3 size: 15 residues. The V and J ends lost 7 bases and 0 bases, in that order; junction bases with no gene match: 5. Germline CDR1 reads SGHDT; CDR2 reads YYEEEE. DNA for the CDR3: TGTGCCAGCGGCGAGACAGGGGCAACTAATGAAAAACTGTTTTTT. It specifies CASGETGATNEKLFF.

This chain links TRBV13 with TRBJ1-1, with 10 bases fitting TRBD1. This CDR3 spans 15 amino acids. V lost 5 bases and J lost 1; bases outside the gene matches: 4. Germline CDR1 reads PRHDT; CDR2 reads FYEKMQ (reference sequence). Here the CDR3 reads CASSLGQGTNTEAFF. The CDR3 DNA reads TGTGCCAGCAGCCTGGGACAGGGGACGAACACTGAAGCTTTCTTT. Together with reference TRBV13 and TRBJ1-1, the CDR3 gives the full variable domain: AAGVIQSPRHLIKEKRETATLKCYPIPRHDTVYWYQQGPGQDPQFLISFYEKMQSDKGSIPDRFSAQQFSDYHSELNMSSLELGDSALYFCASSLGQGTNTEAFFGQGTRLTVV.

The genes are TRBV11-2 and TRBJ1-2; TRBD1 agrees at 9 bases. CDR3 size: 15 residues. CDR1 and CDR2 from the germline V gene are SGHAT and FQNNGV. V lost 2 bases, J lost 4 bases, and 5 bases stayed unmatched. Written as DNA, the CDR3 is TGTGCCAGCAGCTTAACCGGGACAGGGCCCTATGGCTACACCTTC. This gives the protein CASSLTGTGPYGYTF.

The rearrangement joins TRBV3-1 (or the pseudogene TRBV3-2) to TRBJ1-4; D remains unclear. The germline CDR1 and CDR2 sequences are LGHDT and YNNKEL (reference sequence). This CDR3 is built from 12 residues. The V gene lost 1 base and the J gene lost 8 bases, with 5 bases spanning the gap. Written as DNA, the CDR3 is TGTGCCAGCAGCCAAGGGAGGGAAAAACTGTTTTTT. It specifies CASSQGREKLFF.

This clone was recorded only once. The gene calls are TRBV5-1 and TRBJ1-2; tentative D call: TRBD1 (6 bases). The V gene lost 4 bases and the J gene lost 0 bases, with 13 bases spanning the gap. CDR1 is SGHRS and CDR2 is YFSETQ in the germline V gene. This CDR3 has 15 residues. CDR3 in DNA: TGCGCCAGCAGCCCCAGGACAGAGGCTAACTATGGCTACACCTTC. Protein: CASSPRTEANYGYTF.

This sequence joins TRBV3-1 (or the pseudogene TRBV3-2) and TRBJ1-1; D uncertain. Germline loops: CDR1 LGHDT, CDR2 YNNKEL (reference sequence). Trimming took off 3 bases at V and 1 base at J, with 9 bases between the two ends. The CDR3 spans 14 residues. CDR3 sequence (DNA): TGTGCCAGCAGCCACGGGTTCGAGAACACTGAAGCTTTCTTT. Amino acids: CASSHGFENTEAFF.

The J gene is TRBJ2-7, the V gene TRBV18; 7 bases are a match to TRBD1. Germline V CDR1 and CDR2: KGHSH, LQKENI. The CDR3 spans 15 residues. The trim removed 2 bases at V and 3 bases at J, leaving 7 bases unmatched. The CDR3 loop reads CASSPYRDSLYEQYF. Written as DNA, the CDR3 is TGTGCCAGCTCACCATACCGGGACAGCCTCTACGAGCAGTACTTC.

V is TRBV4-1 and J is TRBJ1-1; 9 nucleotides align to TRBD1. This CDR3 has 16 residues. Germline trimming cut 3 bases from V and 5 bases from J; bases unmatched to any gene: 10. Per germline, CDR1 MGHRA and CDR2 YSYEKL. CDR3: CASSQSLLQGATEAFF. The CDR3 region has the DNA TGCGCCAGCAGCCAGTCGCTTCTACAGGGGGCTACTGAAGCTTTCTTT.

V usage is TRBV19 and J usage is TRBJ1-3; possible D gene TRBD1, 6 bases. Germline values: CDR1 LNHDA, CDR2 SQIVND (reference sequence). Trimming pared 3 bases from V and 4 bases from J, leaving 10 bases between. The CDR3 length is 14 residues. The CDR3 spells CASSIVDSGNTIYF. CDR3 in DNA: TGTGCCAGTAGTATTGTGGACAGCGGAAACACCATATATTTT.

The V call is TRBV9, the J call TRBJ1-1; 10 bases fit TRBD1. V shed 4 bases, J shed 3 bases, and the junction held 9 bases outside the gene matches. Germline V lookup: CDR1 SGDLS, CDR2 YYNGEE. The CDR3 consists of 16 residues. Here the CDR3 reads CASSPADRGGDTEAFF. In DNA, the CDR3 is TGTGCCAGCAGCCCTGCGGACAGGGGGGGGGACACTGAAGCTTTCTTT.